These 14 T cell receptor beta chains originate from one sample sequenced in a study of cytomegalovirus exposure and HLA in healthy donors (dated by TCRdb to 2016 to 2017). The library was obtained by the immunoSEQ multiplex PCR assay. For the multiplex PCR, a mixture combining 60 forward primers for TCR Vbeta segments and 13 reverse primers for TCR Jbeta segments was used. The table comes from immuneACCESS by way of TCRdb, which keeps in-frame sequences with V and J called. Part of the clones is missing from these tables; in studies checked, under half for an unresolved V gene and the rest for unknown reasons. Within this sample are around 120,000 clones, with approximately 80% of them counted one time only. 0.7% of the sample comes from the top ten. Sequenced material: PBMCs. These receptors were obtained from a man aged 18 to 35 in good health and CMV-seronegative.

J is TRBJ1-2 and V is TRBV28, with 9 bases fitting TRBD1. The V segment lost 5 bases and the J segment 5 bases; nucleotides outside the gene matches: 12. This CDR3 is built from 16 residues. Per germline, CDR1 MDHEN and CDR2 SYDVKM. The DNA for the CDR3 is TGTGCCAGCAGTACGACAGGGGGGGGACAGGGATATGGCTACACCTTC. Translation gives CASSTTGGGQGYGYTF.

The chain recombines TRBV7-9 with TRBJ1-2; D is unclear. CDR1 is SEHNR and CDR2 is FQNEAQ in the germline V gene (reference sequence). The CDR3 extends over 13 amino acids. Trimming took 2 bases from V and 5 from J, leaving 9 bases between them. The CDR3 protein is CASSLQVSYGYTF. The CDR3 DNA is TGTGCCAGCAGCTTACAGGTCTCATATGGCTACACCTTC. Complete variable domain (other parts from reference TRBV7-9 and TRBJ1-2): DTGVSQNPRHKITKRGQNVTFRCDPISEHNRLYWYRQTLGQGPEFLTYFQNEAQLEKSRLLSDRFSAERPKGSFSTLEIQRTEQGDSAMYLCASSLQVSYGYTFGSGTRLTVV.

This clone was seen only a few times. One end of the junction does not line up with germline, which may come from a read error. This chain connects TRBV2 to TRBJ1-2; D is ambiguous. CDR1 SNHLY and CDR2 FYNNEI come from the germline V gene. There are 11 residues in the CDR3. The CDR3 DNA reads TGTGCCAGCAGTGTGCAGGTCTTCCTTAAATTC. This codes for CASSVQVFLKF.

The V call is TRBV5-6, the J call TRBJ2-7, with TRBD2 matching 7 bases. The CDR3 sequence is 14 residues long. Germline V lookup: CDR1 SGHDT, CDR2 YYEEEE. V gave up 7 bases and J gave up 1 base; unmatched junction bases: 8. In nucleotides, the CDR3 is TGTGCCAGCGACCACGGGGGGTCTTCCTACGAGCAGTACTTC. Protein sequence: CASDHGGSSYEQYF. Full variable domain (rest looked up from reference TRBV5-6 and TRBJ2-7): DAGVTQSPTHLIKTRGQQVTLRCSPKSGHDTVSWYQQALGQGPQFIFQYYEEEERQRGNFPDRFSGHQFPNYSSELNVNALLLGDSALYLCASDHGGSSYEQYFGPGTRLTVT.

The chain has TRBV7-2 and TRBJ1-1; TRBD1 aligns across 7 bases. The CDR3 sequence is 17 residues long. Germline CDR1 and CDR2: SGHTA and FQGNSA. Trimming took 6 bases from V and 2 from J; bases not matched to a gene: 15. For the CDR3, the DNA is TGTGCCAGCAGTGTTTTAGGGGGCCCCTCCAGAAACACTGAAGCTTTCTTT. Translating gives CASSVLGGPSRNTEAFF.

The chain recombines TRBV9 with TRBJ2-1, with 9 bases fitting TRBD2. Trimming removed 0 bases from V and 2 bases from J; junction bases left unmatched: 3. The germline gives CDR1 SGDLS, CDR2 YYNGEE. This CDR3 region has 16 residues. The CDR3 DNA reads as TGTGCCAGCAGCGTAGGGGGCGGGGGGGCCTACAATGAGCAGTTCTTC. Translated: CASSVGGGGAYNEQFF.

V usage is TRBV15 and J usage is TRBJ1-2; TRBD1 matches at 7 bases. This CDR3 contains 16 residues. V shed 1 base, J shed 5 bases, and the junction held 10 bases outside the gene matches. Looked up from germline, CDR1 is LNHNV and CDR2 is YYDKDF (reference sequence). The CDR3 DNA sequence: TGTGCCACCAGCAGAGTCGGACAGGCCGATGGGTATGGCTACACCTTC. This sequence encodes CATSRVGQADGYGYTF.

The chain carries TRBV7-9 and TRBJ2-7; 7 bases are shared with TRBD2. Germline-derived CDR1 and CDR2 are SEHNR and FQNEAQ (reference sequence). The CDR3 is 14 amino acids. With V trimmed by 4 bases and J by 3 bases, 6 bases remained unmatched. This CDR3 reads CASSSGLVNYEQYF. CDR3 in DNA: TGTGCCAGCAGCTCTGGACTAGTAAACTACGAGCAGTACTTC.

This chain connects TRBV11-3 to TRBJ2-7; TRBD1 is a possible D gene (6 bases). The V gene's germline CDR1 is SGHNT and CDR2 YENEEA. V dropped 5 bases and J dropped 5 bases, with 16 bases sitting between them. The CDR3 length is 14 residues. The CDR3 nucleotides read TGTGCCAGCAGCAACGGGACATTGGGTGACGAGCAGTACTTC. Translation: CASSNGTLGDEQYF.

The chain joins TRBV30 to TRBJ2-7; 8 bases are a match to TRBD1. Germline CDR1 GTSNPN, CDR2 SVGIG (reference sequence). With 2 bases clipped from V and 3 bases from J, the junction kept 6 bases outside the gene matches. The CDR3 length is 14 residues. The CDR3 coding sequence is TGTGCCTGGAGTAACCGGGACAGGATCTACGAGCAGTACTTC. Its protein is CAWSNRDRIYEQYF.

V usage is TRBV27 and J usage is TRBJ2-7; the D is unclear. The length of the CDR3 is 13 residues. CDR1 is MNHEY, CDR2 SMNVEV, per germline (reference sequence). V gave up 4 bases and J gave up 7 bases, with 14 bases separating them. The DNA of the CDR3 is TGTGCCAGCAGTTCCTCTATTATGAGGGAGCAGTACTTC. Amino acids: CASSSSIMREQYF.

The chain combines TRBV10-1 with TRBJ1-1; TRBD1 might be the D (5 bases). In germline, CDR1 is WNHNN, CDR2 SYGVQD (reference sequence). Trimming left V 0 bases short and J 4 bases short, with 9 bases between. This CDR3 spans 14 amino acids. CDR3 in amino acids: CASSESRGGTEAFF. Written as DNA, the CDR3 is TGCGCCAGCAGTGAGTCTAGGGGAGGCACTGAAGCTTTCTTT.

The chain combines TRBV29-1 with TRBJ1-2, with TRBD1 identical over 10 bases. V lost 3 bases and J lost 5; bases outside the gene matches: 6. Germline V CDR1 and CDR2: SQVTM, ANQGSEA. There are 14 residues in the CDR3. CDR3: CSVDRDRGYYGYTF. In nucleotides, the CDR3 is TGCAGCGTTGATAGGGACAGGGGTTATTATGGCTACACCTTC. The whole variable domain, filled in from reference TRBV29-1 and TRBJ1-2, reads SAVISQKPSRDICQRGTSLTIQCQVDSQVTMMFWYRQQPGQSLTLIATANQGSEATYESGFVIDKFPISRPNLTFSTLTVSNMSPEDSSIYLCSVDRDRGYYGYTFGSGTRLTVV.

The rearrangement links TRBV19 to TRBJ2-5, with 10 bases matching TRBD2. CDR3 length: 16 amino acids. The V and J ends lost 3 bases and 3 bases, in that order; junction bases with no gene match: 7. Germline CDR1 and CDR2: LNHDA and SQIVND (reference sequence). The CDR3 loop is CASSISGLAGEETQYF. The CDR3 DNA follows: TGTGCCAGTAGTATTAGTGGGCTAGCGGGGGAAGAGACCCAGTACTTC.